The T cell receptor beta chain under discussion was sequenced for a study of neurological immune-mediated disorders. The cDNA came from 5'RACE with 10-nucleotide random UMIs. In TCRdb, the 5' RACE reads were re-called with MiXCR into one record per CDR3 protein. The data hold about 90,000 distinct CDR3 sequences, with roughly 13% observed a single time. The CDR3 totals 14 residues. Deletions cut 1 base from V and 1 base from J, with 7 bases between. Germline CDR1 is SGHVS and CDR2 is FQNEAQ. Findings and caveats of the study: TCR clonal expansion peaked in HTLV-1-associated myelopathy patients and was lowest in multiple sclerosis patients. Across subjects, expanded clones had no CDR3 amino acid sequences in common, pointing to private repertoires in all groups.

At least ten counts were recorded for this clonotype. Its specificity is unknown. Time point given: longitudinal time-point 2. The clonotype was recovered from a female donor with HTLV-1-associated myelopathy (HAM/TSP). Sequenced input: PBMCs. The chain is built from TRBV7-8 and TRBJ1-1; no firm D call. The DNA of the CDR3 is TGTGCCAGCAGCTTAGGGGAGGGGAACACTGAAGCTTTCTTT. The encoded protein is CASSLGEGNTEAFF. The full variable domain, completed using reference TRBV7-8 and TRBJ1-1, is GAGVSQSPRYKVAKRGQDVALRCDPISGHVSLFWYQQALGQGPEFLTYFQNEAQLDKSGLPSDRFFAERPEGSVSTLKIQRTQQEDSAVYLCASSLGEGNTEAFFGQGTRLTVV.